These 8 T cell receptor beta chains came from one sample sequenced in a study of tumor-infiltrating lymphocytes in primary liver carcinoma. The source of the blood RNA was unsorted whole blood, and germline DNA was extracted as well. Starting from approximately 470 ng of total RNA, TCR beta cDNA was produced with a primer in the constant region. Three-round nested multiplex PCR performed with slightly modified ARM-PCR produced the TCR beta libraries. In the first two PCR rounds, TRBV1-TRBV30 forward primers were paired with a C-beta reverse primer, and each round lasted approximately 9 cycles. TCRdb recomputed calls from the multiplex PCR reads with MiXCR, one row per CDR3 protein. The table lists hundreds of thousands of distinct CDR3 sequences, roughly three fifths of them singletons, with 17% in the top ten. What was sequenced was peripheral blood. These receptor sequences come from a woman aged 30 to 39 with primary liver carcinoma and hepatitis B virus infection.

CDR3 in amino acids: CASRAPDADLAGYSYEQYF. In nucleotides, the CDR3 is TGTGCCAGCAGAGCACCCGACGCCGACCTAGCGGGATACTCCTACGAGCAGTACTTC. The V and J genes are TRBV6-1 and TRBJ2-7, with 9 nucleotides matching TRBD2. The length of the CDR3 is 19 residues. CDR1 and CDR2 (germline): MNHNS, SASEGT. J lost 0 bases, V lost 6 bases, and 18 bases had no gene match.

With regard to this clonotype: A much larger clone lies one base from this, so it may be a read error. The CDR3 does not end in the conserved phenylalanine or tryptophan, so this is likely a read error. The chain uses TRBV6-5 and TRBJ2-5, with 7 bases matching TRBD2. V gave up 0 bases and J gave up 5 bases; unmatched junction bases: 9. Germline V CDR1 and CDR2: MNHEY, SVGAGI. The CDR3 consists of 16 residues. The CDR3 DNA follows: TGTGCCAGCAGTTACTCTCCCCGCGGGGGACGGGAGACCCAGTACTTA. It translates to CASSYSPRGGRETQYL.

As to this clonotype: Given a much more abundant clone one base away, this may be a read error. The gene calls are TRBV29-1 and TRBJ2-3; 10 nucleotides align to TRBD2. Germline lookup yields CDR1 SQVTM and CDR2 ANQGSEA. The CDR3 runs 17 residues. CDR3 amino acids: CGVELLAGRARTDTQYF. CDR3 coding DNA: TGCGGCGTTGAACTACTAGCGGGGCGCGCTCGCACAGATACGCAGTATTTT.

For this clonotype: It may be a read error: a sequence one base away is much more abundant. The rearrangement joins TRBV6-2 or TRBV6-3 to TRBJ2-7; unclear D gene. V was trimmed by 6 bases and J by 0 bases, leaving 21 bases between them. Germline lookup yields CDR1 MNHEY and CDR2 SVGEGT. CDR3 size: 17 residues. Written as DNA, the CDR3 is TGTGCCAGCAGAACTCCTACCCCCCGGGCCCCCTCCTACGAGCAGTACTTC. It specifies CASRTPTPRAPSYEQYF.

The sample holds a few counts of this clonotype. A read error may explain this, as a much larger clone is one base away. The chain carries TRBV11-3 and TRBJ2-1; perhaps TRBD2 as D (6 bases). CDR1 is SGHNT and CDR2 is YENEEA in the germline V gene. This CDR3 is built from 17 residues. The CDR3 nucleotides read TGTGCCAGCAGCTTGGGAGGCCGGCGGGTCTCCTACAGTGAGCAGTTCTTC. It translates to CASSLGGRRVSYSEQFF.

Turning to this clonotype: A read error may be the cause here, since a much bigger clone is one base away. V gene TRBV12-5 combines with J gene TRBJ2-1; D remains unclear. V lost 2 bases and J lost 13, with 15 bases in between. The length of the CDR3 is 13 residues. Germline loops: CDR1 LGHNT, CDR2 FRNRAP. CDR3 nucleotide sequence: TGTGCTAGTGGTTTGATACCGAGCCCCACACAGTTCTTC. Its protein product is CASGLIPSPTQFF.

The chain links TRBV12-3 or TRBV12-4 to TRBJ1-4, with D hard to call. With 6 bases removed from V and 4 bases from J, the gap between germline ends came to 12 bases. This CDR3 has 14 residues. In DNA, the CDR3 is TGTGCCAGCAGCCCCTTTAACCGTAATGAAAAACTGTTTTTT. Residues: CASSPFNRNEKLFF.

This clonotype was seen ten or more times. The V gene is TRBV12-3 or TRBV12-4, the J gene TRBJ2-1, with 8 bases identical to TRBD2. Trimming at V came to 5 bases and at J to 7 bases, leaving 1 base not matched to a gene. The CDR3 contains 12 residues. CDR3 coding DNA: TGTGCCAGCAGTCAGCGGGAGAATGAGCAGTTCTTC. This gives the protein CASSQRENEQFF.